The sequence of this T cell receptor (beta chain) was determined in a study of blood T cell repertoires in COVID-19. On the study more broadly: Samples of COVID-19 (acute and convalescent) were obtained from the United States, Italy and Spain. The analysed material was cDNA or gDNA that came from T cells, B-cell-depleted T cells, or PBMCs.

Study processing details: Reference gene primer amplification yielded estimated nucleated cell counts. Clones were read by immunoSEQ multiplex PCR, and TCRdb kept only the in-frame ones, dropping some. Clone size and the V and J calls come from that table; the DNA yielded D and trimming. This sample has some 490,000 clones, with roughly 85% found just once. The TCR originated in a human donor in a cohort sampled during active COVID-19. The sequenced material came from peripheral blood.

The CDR3 nucleotides are TGTGCCAGCAGCCCAGGACTAGCGGGAGGGCCCACCGGGGAGCTGTTTTTT. Its translation is CASSPGLAGGPTGELFF. The rearrangement joins TRBV3-1 (or the pseudogene TRBV3-2) to TRBJ2-2, with 15 bases aligning to TRBD2. Trimming at V came to 4 bases and at J to 4 bases, leaving 4 bases not matched to a gene. Germline CDR1 is LGHDT and CDR2 is YNNKEL (reference sequence). The CDR3 extends over 17 amino acids.